There are many counts of the clone carrying this T cell receptor (beta chain). The data are from a study of early T cells in non-severe SARS-CoV-2 infection. The CDR3 is 13 residues long. Trimming took off 4 bases at V and 2 bases at J, with 9 bases between the two ends. CDR1 and CDR2 (germline): SGHNT, YYREEE (reference sequence). The library protocol tagged individual cDNA molecules with unique molecular identifiers. TCRdb reprocessed the 5' RACE reads via MiXCR and lists one record per CDR3 protein. The sample consists of 40,000 to 55,000 distinct CDR3 sequences, 12% of them appearing once. The TCR sequence derives from an adult who was a healthcare worker with PCR-confirmed SARS-CoV-2 infection or an uninfected control (not recorded which). Material: whole blood. This rearrangement joins TRBV5-4 to TRBJ1-1, with unresolved D. CDR3: CASSTDTNTEAFF. As DNA, the CDR3 is TGTGCCAGCAGCACCGACACTAACACTGAAGCTTTCTTT.